These 29 T cell receptor beta chains share one sample of origin, sequenced in a study of spatial heterogeneity in lung cancer. Specified time point: sample taken at primary tumor resection. Unsorted tumor, nontumor lung tissue or cryopreserved PBMC supplied the whole RNA. MiXCR, run by TCRdb on the 5' RACE reads, gives a single entry per CDR3 protein. The sample comprises about 25,000 distinct CDR3 sequences, roughly 7% of which are singletons, and 13% to 15% rests with the top ten. Here the sequenced sample was PBMCs, taken at surgery. These receptors all stem from a male donor with early-stage non-small cell lung cancer.

In its sample, this clonotype ranks as medium-sized. The DNA for the CDR3 is TGTGCCACCAGTGATTGGACGGCCAGCACAGATACGCAGTATTTT. Its translation: CATSDWTASTDTQYF. V gene TRBV24-1 combines with J gene TRBJ2-3; D is ambiguous. CDR3 length equals 15 residues. Trimming shortened V by 2 bases and J by 0 bases, and 8 bases separated the two germline ends. The germline V gene encodes CDR1 KGHDR and CDR2 SFDVKD.

This clonotype was seen a few times. The V gene is TRBV12-3 or TRBV12-4, the J gene TRBJ2-7, with 13 bases matching TRBD2. V was pared by 4 bases and J by 7 bases, with 7 bases of the junction left unmatched. The CDR3 loop spans 15 amino acids. The CDR3 loop is CASSSGLAGASEQYF. CDR3 sequence (DNA): TGTGCCAGCAGTTCCGGACTAGCGGGAGCATCGGAGCAGTACTTC.

J is TRBJ1-3 and V is TRBV2; D remains unclear. Germline CDR1 reads SNHLY; CDR2 reads FYNNEI. V lost 4 bases to trimming and J lost 0 bases, with 19 bases between them. The CDR3 runs 18 residues. The CDR3 spells CASSVRRYSPSSGNTIYF. The CDR3 nucleotides read TGTGCCAGCAGTGTACGTAGGTACAGCCCGAGCTCTGGAAACACCATATATTTT. Filled out from reference TRBV2 and TRBJ1-3, the complete variable domain reads EPEVTQTPSHQVTQMGQEVILRCVPISNHLYFYWYRQILGQKVEFLVSFYNNEISEKSEIFDDQFSVERPDGSNFTLKIRSTKLEDSAMYFCASSVRRYSPSSGNTIYFGEGSWLTVV.

This sequence joins TRBV19 and TRBJ1-1, with TRBD1 as a possible D gene (5 bases). This CDR3 comprises 15 residues. V lost 5 bases to trimming and J lost 1 base, with 14 bases between them. CDR1 LNHDA and CDR2 SQIVND come from the germline V gene (reference sequence). In DNA, the CDR3 is TGTGCCAGTAGTTGGACACCGCGGAGGAACACTGAAGCTTTCTTT. Translating it yields CASSWTPRRNTEAFF.

This clonotype was seen repeatedly, ten times or more. The chain couples TRBV7-3 to TRBJ1-1, with 9 bases aligning to TRBD1. Trimming removed 6 bases from V and 0 bases from J; junction bases left unmatched: 2. This CDR3 comprises 14 residues. Per germline, CDR1 SGHTA and CDR2 FQGTGA. The CDR3 here is CASSRDRVNTEAFF. The DNA of the CDR3 is TGTGCCAGCAGTCGGGACAGGGTGAACACTGAAGCTTTCTTT.

There are many counts of this clonotype. J is TRBJ2-2 and V is TRBV15; D is tentatively TRBD1 or TRBD2 (6 bases each). V was pared by 8 bases and J by 3 bases, with 16 bases between. Germline loops: CDR1 LNHNV, CDR2 YYDKDF (reference sequence). The CDR3 has 15 residues. CDR3 nucleotide sequence: TGTGCCACCTGGACAGTCGGAGGGGACACCGGGGAGCTGTTTTTT. As protein: CATWTVGGDTGELFF.

The table lists this clonotype with many counts. This chain joins TRBV18 and TRBJ2-7; D might be TRBD1 or TRBD2, each matching 5 bases. The CDR3 totals 12 residues. V was cut by 6 bases and J by 6 bases, with 12 bases left in between. Germline V lookup: CDR1 KGHSH, CDR2 LQKENI. The CDR3 nucleotides read TGTGCCAGCTCTGAGGGGTTCGGCGAGCAGTACGTC. It translates to CASSEGFGEQYV.

At least ten counts were recorded for this clonotype. The chain recombines TRBV5-1 with TRBJ2-2; 7 nucleotides agree with TRBD2. J lost 1 base, V lost 4 bases, and 7 bases had no gene match. The CDR3 contains 16 residues. The V gene's germline CDR1 is SGHRS and CDR2 YFSETQ. The CDR3 DNA follows: TGCGCCAGCAGCCCCCTCGGGGGGAGGAACACCGGGGAGCTGTTTTTT. This codes for CASSPLGGRNTGELFF. Full variable domain (rest looked up from reference TRBV5-1 and TRBJ2-2): KAGVTQTPRYLIKTRGQQVTLSCSPISGHRSVSWYQQTPGQGLQFLFEYFSETQRNKGNFPGRFSGRQFSNSRSEMNVSTLELGDSALYLCASSPLGGRNTGELFFGEGSRLTVL.

J is TRBJ1-3 and V is TRBV18; D call uncertain. The CDR3 is 15 amino acids. Germline CDR1 and CDR2: KGHSH and LQKENI. Trimming left V 3 bases short and J 2 bases short, with 11 bases between. The CDR3 DNA reads as TGTGCCAGCTCACCCTCCTTGGGGACTGGAAACACCATATATTTT. This translates into CASSPSLGTGNTIYF.

Judged by abundance, this clonotype is medium-sized (0.01 to 0.1%). V gene TRBV28 combines with J gene TRBJ1-5; maybe TRBD1 (5 bases). CDR3 length: 13 amino acids. The germline V and J ends were trimmed by 3 bases and 9 bases, with 12 bases remaining between them. Germline V gene lookup returns CDR1 MDHEN and CDR2 SYDVKM. The CDR3 is CASSLGVLGPQHF. The CDR3 coding sequence is TGTGCCAGCAGTTTGGGGGTTTTAGGGCCCCAGCATTTT. Drawing the rest from reference TRBV28 and TRBJ1-5, the complete variable domain is DVKVTQSSRYLVKRTGEKVFLECVQDMDHENMFWYRQDPGLGLRLIYFSYDVKMKEKGDIPEGYSVSREKKERFSLILESASTNQTSMYLCASSLGVLGPQHFGDGTRLSIL.

The chain has TRBV7-2 and TRBJ2-3; possible D gene TRBD2, 5 bases. V lost 3 bases and J 0 bases, leaving 22 bases between the germline ends. Germline CDR1 reads SGHTA; CDR2 reads FQGNSA. The CDR3 is made up of 19 amino acids. CDR3 DNA: TGTGCCAGCAGCTTGGGAGCGCGATCTTTTCCTACTAGCACAGATACGCAGTATTTT. Protein: CASSLGARSFPTSTDTQYF.

This chain uses TRBV21-1 with TRBJ2-2; the table's D call, TRBD2, has no DNA check behind it. TRBV21-1 is noted as a pseudogene. This CDR3 has 15 residues. The CDR3 loop is CASSRTSRETGELFF. In nucleotides, the CDR3 is TGTGCCAGCAGCAGGACTAGTCGGGAGACCGGGGAGCTGTTTTTT.

This clonotype was recorded at least ten times. The chain employs TRBV12-3 or TRBV12-4 and TRBJ2-1, with 8 bases aligning to TRBD1. The CDR3 runs 14 residues. V shed 6 bases and J 2 bases; nucleotides not matched to a gene: 3. The CDR3 sequence: CASRRQGTYNEQFF. In DNA, the CDR3 is TGTGCCAGCAGGAGACAGGGGACCTACAATGAGCAGTTCTTC.

The chain carries TRBV19 and TRBJ2-1; TRBD2 matches 8 bases. With V trimmed by 6 bases and J by 8 bases, 6 bases remained unmatched. The CDR3 sequence is 13 residues long. The germline gives CDR1 LNHDA, CDR2 SQIVND (reference sequence). CDR3 coding DNA: TGTGCCAGTAGACCGGGACTAGTCGATGAGCAGTTCTTC. Its translation: CASRPGLVDEQFF.

This clonotype was seen ten or more times. The chain joins TRBV6-1 to TRBJ2-2, with TRBD2 matching over 8 bases. CDR3 size: 14 residues. Germline loops: CDR1 MNHNS, CDR2 SASEGT. The junction had 5 bases not matched to a gene; V was cut back by 4 bases and J by 7 bases. Here the CDR3 DNA reads TGTGCCAGCAGTGGGACTAGCCTACGCGGGGAGCTGTTTTTT. Its protein is CASSGTSLRGELFF.

V and J are TRBV7-6 and TRBJ2-2; 12 nucleotides agree with TRBD2. Germline V lookup: CDR1 SGHVS, CDR2 FNYEAQ. The CDR3 spans 17 residues. Trimming removed 5 bases from V and 0 bases from J; junction bases left unmatched: 4. DNA of the CDR3: TGTGCCAGCAGCCGACTAGCGGGGGCGACGAACACCGGGGAGCTGTTTTTT. Protein sequence: CASSRLAGATNTGELFF.

This clonotype was recorded at least ten times. The gene calls are TRBV27 and TRBJ1-3; D uncertain. From germline, CDR1 is MNHEY and CDR2 SMNVEV (reference sequence). The CDR3 consists of 15 residues. The V end lost 6 bases, the J end lost 1 base, and 13 bases lay between the germline ends. The CDR3 bases are TGTGCCAGCAGCCCTCGCCCAGGATCTGGAAACACCATATATTTT. Translating it yields CASSPRPGSGNTIYF.

This clonotype was seen many times. The chain links TRBV28 to TRBJ1-1; D remains ambiguous. CDR3 length: 11 residues. Trimming removed 6 bases from V and 7 bases from J, with 9 bases in between. Germline V gene sequence: CDR1 MDHEN, CDR2 SYDVKM. The CDR3: CASRIRGEAFF. CDR3 nucleotides: TGTGCCAGCAGAATCCGGGGTGAAGCTTTCTTT.

Ten or more counts support this clonotype. The V and J genes are TRBV24-1 and TRBJ1-5, with 7 bases matching TRBD1. Germline assignment: CDR1 KGHDR and CDR2 SFDVKD. Germline trimming cut 4 bases from V and 0 bases from J; bases unmatched to any gene: 5. The CDR3 contains 16 residues. The CDR3 loop reads CATSEGNRGSNQPQHF. As DNA, the CDR3 is TGTGCCACCAGTGAAGGAAACAGGGGTAGCAATCAGCCCCAGCATTTT.

This clonotype has a handful of counts. This chain joins TRBV19 and TRBJ1-5, with D maybe TRBD1 (5 bases). The CDR3 is 17 residues long. Deletions cut 5 bases from V and 0 bases from J, with 17 bases between. Germline V gene sequence: CDR1 LNHDA, CDR2 SQIVND (reference sequence). Here the CDR3 DNA reads TGTGCCAGTAGTTCGAGCAGGGCACGTATTAGCAATCAGCCCCAGCATTTT. It yields the protein CASSSSRARISNQPQHF.

This clonotype came up many times. The chain uses TRBV27 and TRBJ1-5; D call uncertain. V was clipped by 0 bases and J by 4 bases, with 10 bases between them. This CDR3 region has 15 residues. CDR1 and CDR2 (germline): MNHEY, SMNVEV (reference sequence). The CDR3 here is CASSLSGGRNQPQHF. The CDR3 DNA is TGTGCCAGCAGTTTATCGGGCGGTCGGAATCAGCCCCAGCATTTT.

J is TRBJ2-2 and V is TRBV5-1, with 7 bases aligning to TRBD1. J lost 5 bases, V lost 2 bases, and 9 bases had no gene match. CDR1 and CDR2 from the germline V gene are SGHRS and YFSETQ. The CDR3 runs to 16 residues. As DNA, the CDR3 is TGCGCCAGCAGCTTACAGGGGCAGTCGGAAACCGGGGAGCTGTTTTTT. Protein: CASSLQGQSETGELFF.

This clonotype was observed many times. The V gene is TRBV10-1, the J gene TRBJ1-5; no clear D. Looked up from germline, CDR1 is WNHNN and CDR2 is SYGVQD (reference sequence). V lost 5 bases and J 0 bases, leaving 17 bases between the germline ends. The CDR3 has 17 residues. CDR3 protein: CASSSSPLDGSNQPQHF. CDR3 DNA sequence: TGCGCCAGCAGTTCTTCCCCCCTAGACGGTAGCAATCAGCCCCAGCATTTT.

This clonotype was detected ten times or more. The chain joins TRBV2 to TRBJ2-3; the match to TRBD2 covers 11 bases. Germline-derived CDR1 and CDR2 are SNHLY and FYNNEI. This CDR3 has 16 residues. After removal of 0 bases from V and 5 bases from J, the junction contained 4 bases not matched to a gene. In DNA, the CDR3 is TGTGCCAGCAGTGAAGCTAGCGGGGGGGCAAGAGATACGCAGTATTTT. Protein sequence: CASSEASGGARDTQYF.

This clonotype has a handful of counts. The chain uses TRBV12-3 or TRBV12-4 and TRBJ1-6; D remains ambiguous. This CDR3 spans 15 amino acids. Deletions cut 5 bases from V and 8 bases from J, with 16 bases between. The CDR3 sequence: CASSGRRVLDSPLHF. CDR3 nucleotide sequence: TGTGCCAGCAGTGGCCGACGGGTCTTGGATTCACCCCTCCACTTT.

The rearrangement links TRBV5-1 to TRBJ2-3, with a possible D match to TRBD2 (6 bases). V gave up 0 bases and J gave up 2 bases, with 7 bases separating them. Germline-derived CDR1 and CDR2 are SGHRS and YFSETQ. The CDR3 covers 14 residues. For the CDR3, the DNA is TGCGCCAGCAGCTTGGGACTAGACACAGATACGCAGTATTTT. Translated, it gives CASSLGLDTDTQYF.

This clonotype was counted a few times. The rearrangement links TRBV20-1 to TRBJ2-2, with D tentatively TRBD2 (6 bases). There are 15 residues in the CDR3. V was cut by 5 bases and J by 1 base, with 14 bases left in between. Germline CDR1 reads DFQATT; CDR2 reads SNEGSKA (reference sequence). The CDR3 nucleotides read TGCAGTGCTCCCAGCGGGCAGAAGAACACCGGGGAGCTGTTTTTT. Translated: CSAPSGQKNTGELFF.

On this clonotype itself: A junction boundary mismatches the germline segment, possibly from a read error. V and J are TRBV7-2 and TRBJ1-1; 8 nucleotides line up with TRBD1. The germline gives CDR1 SGHTA, CDR2 FQGNSA. This CDR3 has 16 amino acids. CDR3 sequence (DNA): TGTGCCAGCAGCATCAGGACAGGGCTCATGAACACTGGAGCTTTCTTT. It translates to CASSIRTGLMNTGAFF. Combining the CDR3 with reference TRBV7-2 and TRBJ1-1 gives the whole variable domain GAGVSQSPSNKVTEKGKDVELRCDPISGHTALYWYRQSLGQGLEFLIYFQGNSAPDKSGLPSDRFSAERTGGSVSTLTIQRTQQEDSAVYLCASSIRTGLMNTGAFFGQGTRLTVV.

By sample fraction, this clonotype is medium-sized. J is TRBJ2-3 and V is TRBV7-9; 9 nucleotides agree with TRBD2. With 0 bases clipped from V and 6 bases from J, the junction kept 4 bases outside the gene matches. The CDR3 is 15 residues long. Germline V CDR1 and CDR2: SEHNR, FQNEAQ (reference sequence). CDR3 coding DNA: TGTGCCAGCAGCTTAGCTAGCGGGAGCGGTGATACGCAGTATTTT. Translated: CASSLASGSGDTQYF.